This T cell receptor (beta chain) appears in the sequencing data of a study of T-cell reconstitution after alpha-beta-depleted transplantation in children. The ends were cut back, 2 bases at V and 3 bases at J, with 12 bases in the middle. Germline values: CDR1 KGHSH, CDR2 LQKENI. CDR3 length: 15 residues. For TCRbeta, the library was prepared with unique molecular identifiers. A single record per CDR3 protein comes from TCRdb applying MiXCR to the PCR reads. The table lists around 480,000 distinct CDR3 sequences, about 30% of them singletons, with 2% to 2.5% in the top ten. The J gene is TRBJ2-3, the V gene TRBV18; D may be TRBD1 (6 bases). The sequence came from a human donor who donated a stem cell graft to a child with aplastic anemia. Sequencing used PBMCs from the stem cell graft donor, obtained from the stem cell graft. As DNA, the CDR3 is TGTGCCAGCTCACCAATACAGGGTAGAACAGATACGCAGTATTTT. As protein: CASSPIQGRTDTQYF.